The T cell receptor (beta chain) under discussion was sequenced for a study of T cell repertoires in cytomegalovirus infection. Overall study context: Selected CMV epitopes included recently identified HLA-C-restricted ones as well as well-studied HLA-B-restricted ones. Matching HLA type and CMV infection were both indicated by public TCR beta signatures. Whole-study findings and limits: Carriers of CMV and the relevant HLA type were discriminated by public TCR beta frequency. Within the response measured ex vivo, HLA-C-restricted CMV-specific TCR beta clonotypes were dominant.

This clonotype occurred a few times. What it binds is unknown. MiXCR, run by TCRdb on the reads, gives a single entry per CDR3 protein. The sample yields hundreds of thousands of distinct CDR3 sequences, around 32% seen once. The TCR was taken from a human donor in good health (CMV status not recorded). Some clones in this sample may be carry-over from other donors' samples. The material was cultured CD8+ T cells from PBMCs, obtained from culture after CMV antigen stimulation.

The CDR3 DNA sequence: TGTGCCAGCAGTTACAACGATGAGCAGTACGTC. Protein sequence: CASSYNDEQYV. The genes are TRBV6-2 or TRBV6-3 and TRBJ2-7; the D is unclear. The V gene's germline CDR1 is MNHEY and CDR2 SVGEGT. The length of the CDR3 is 11 residues. Trimming left V 2 bases short and J 7 bases short, with 6 bases between.